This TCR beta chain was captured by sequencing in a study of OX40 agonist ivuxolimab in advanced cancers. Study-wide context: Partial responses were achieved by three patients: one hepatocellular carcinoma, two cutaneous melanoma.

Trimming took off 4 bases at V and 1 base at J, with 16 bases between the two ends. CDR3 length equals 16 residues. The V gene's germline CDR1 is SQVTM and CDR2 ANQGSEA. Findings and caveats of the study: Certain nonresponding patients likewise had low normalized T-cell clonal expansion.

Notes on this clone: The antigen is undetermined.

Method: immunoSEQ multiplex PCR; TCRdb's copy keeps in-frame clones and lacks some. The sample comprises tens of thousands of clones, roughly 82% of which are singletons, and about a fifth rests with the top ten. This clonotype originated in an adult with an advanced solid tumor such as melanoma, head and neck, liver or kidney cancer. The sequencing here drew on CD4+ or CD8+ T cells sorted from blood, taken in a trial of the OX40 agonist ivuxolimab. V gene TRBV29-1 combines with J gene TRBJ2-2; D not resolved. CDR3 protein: CSVVGPGLLNTGELFF. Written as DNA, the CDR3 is TGCAGCGTTGTAGGACCGGGCTTACTGAACACCGGGGAGCTGTTTTTT.